There are a few counts of the clone carrying this TCR beta chain. No antigen is known for it. V lost 3 bases to trimming and J lost 0 bases, with 3 bases between them. Germline-derived CDR1 and CDR2 are MDHEN and SYDVKM. The CDR3 loop spans 12 amino acids. The data are from a study of cytomegalovirus exposure and HLA in healthy donors. Overall study context: The platform used for the roughly 130 validation repertoires matched that of the 666 first-cohort repertoires, a later analysis reported.

This table comes from immunoSEQ multiplex PCR, and its TCRdb copy is limited to in-frame clones, with some not included. Of roughly 98,000 clones in the sample, roughly 90% were seen once. Study-wide results and caveats: Researchers catalogued 160 or so TCR beta chains as cytomegalovirus-associated. The majority of TCR sequences were rare, yet some public TCRs appeared in many donors.

The chain employs TRBV28 and TRBJ2-7; D is unresolved. The TCR comes from a man aged 18 to 35 in good health and CMV-seropositive. The sample taken for sequencing was PBMCs. DNA for the CDR3: TGTGCCAGCAGTTTCTACTCCTACGAGCAGTACTTC. It specifies CASSFYSYEQYF.